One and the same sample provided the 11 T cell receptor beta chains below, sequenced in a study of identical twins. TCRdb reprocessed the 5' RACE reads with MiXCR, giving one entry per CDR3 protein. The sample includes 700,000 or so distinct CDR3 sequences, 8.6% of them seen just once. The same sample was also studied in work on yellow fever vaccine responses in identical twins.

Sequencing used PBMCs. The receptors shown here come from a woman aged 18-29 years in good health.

CDR3 sequence: CSAPGLAGFPLISYEQYF. The DNA of the CDR3 is TGCAGTGCTCCGGGACTAGCGGGTTTCCCACTGATCTCCTACGAGCAGTACTTC. The chain uses TRBV20-1 and TRBJ2-7; 12 bases are a match to TRBD2. This CDR3 has 18 residues. Germline V lookup: CDR1 DFQATT, CDR2 SNEGSKA (reference sequence). The trim removed 5 bases at V and 0 bases at J, leaving 14 bases unmatched.

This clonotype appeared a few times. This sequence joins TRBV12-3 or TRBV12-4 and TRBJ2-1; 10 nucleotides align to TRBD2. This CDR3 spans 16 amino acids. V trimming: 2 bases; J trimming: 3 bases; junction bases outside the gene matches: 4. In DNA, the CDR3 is TGTGCCAGCAGTTTATGGTCTAGCGGGAGCTACAATGAGCAGTTCTTC. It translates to CASSLWSSGSYNEQFF.

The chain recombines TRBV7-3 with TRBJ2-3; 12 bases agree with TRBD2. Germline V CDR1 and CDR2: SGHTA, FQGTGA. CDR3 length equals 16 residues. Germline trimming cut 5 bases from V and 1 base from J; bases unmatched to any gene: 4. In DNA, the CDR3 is TGTGCCAGCAGCAAATGGACTAGCGGGGGCACAGATACGCAGTATTTT. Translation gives CASSKWTSGGTDTQYF.

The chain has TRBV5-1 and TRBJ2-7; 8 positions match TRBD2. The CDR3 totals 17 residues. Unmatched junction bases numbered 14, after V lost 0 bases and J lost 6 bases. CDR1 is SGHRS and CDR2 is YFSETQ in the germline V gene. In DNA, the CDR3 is TGCGCCAGCAGCTTGGCAGCGGGAGCTACTAAGTACTCCGAGCAGTACTTC. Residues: CASSLAAGATKYSEQYF.

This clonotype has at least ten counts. CDR3 region: CSVEGQGASEQYF. CDR3 bases: TGCAGCGTTGAAGGACAGGGGGCTAGCGAGCAGTACTTC. V is TRBV29-1 and J is TRBJ2-7; 10 nucleotides agree with TRBD1. Trimming at V came to 1 base and at J to 6 bases, leaving 3 bases not matched to a gene. CDR3 length: 13 residues. From germline, CDR1 is SQVTM and CDR2 ANQGSEA.

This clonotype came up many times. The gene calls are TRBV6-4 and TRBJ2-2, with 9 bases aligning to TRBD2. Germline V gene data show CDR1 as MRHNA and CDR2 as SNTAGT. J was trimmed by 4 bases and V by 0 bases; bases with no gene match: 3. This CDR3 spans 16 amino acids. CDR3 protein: CASSDSPSGVTGELFF. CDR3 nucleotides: TGTGCCAGCAGTGACTCCCCTAGCGGGGTCACCGGGGAGCTGTTTTTT.

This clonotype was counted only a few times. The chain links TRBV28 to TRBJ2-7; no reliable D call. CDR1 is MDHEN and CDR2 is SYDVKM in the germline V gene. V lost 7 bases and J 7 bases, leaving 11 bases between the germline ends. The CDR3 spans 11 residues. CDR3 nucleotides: TGTGCCAGCACTTTCGGCGCTGAGCAGTACTTC. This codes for CASTFGAEQYF.

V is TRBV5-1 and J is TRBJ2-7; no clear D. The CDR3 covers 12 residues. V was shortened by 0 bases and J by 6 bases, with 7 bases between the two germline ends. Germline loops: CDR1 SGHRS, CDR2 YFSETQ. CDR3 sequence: CASSLVTAEQYF. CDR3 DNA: TGCGCCAGCAGCTTGGTTACCGCCGAGCAGTACTTC.

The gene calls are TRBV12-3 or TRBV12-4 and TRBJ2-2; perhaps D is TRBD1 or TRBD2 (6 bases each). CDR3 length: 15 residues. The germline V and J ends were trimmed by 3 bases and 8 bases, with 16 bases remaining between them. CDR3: CASSFPGARSGELFF. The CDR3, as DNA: TGTGCCAGCAGTTTCCCGGGGGCCAGGTCTGGGGAGCTGTTTTTT.

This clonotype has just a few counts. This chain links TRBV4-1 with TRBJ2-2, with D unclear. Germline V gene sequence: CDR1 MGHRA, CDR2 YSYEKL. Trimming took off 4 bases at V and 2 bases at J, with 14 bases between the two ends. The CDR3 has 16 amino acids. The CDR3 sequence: CASSLPPSANTGELFF. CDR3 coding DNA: TGCGCCAGCAGCCTACCTCCCAGCGCCAACACCGGGGAGCTGTTTTTT.

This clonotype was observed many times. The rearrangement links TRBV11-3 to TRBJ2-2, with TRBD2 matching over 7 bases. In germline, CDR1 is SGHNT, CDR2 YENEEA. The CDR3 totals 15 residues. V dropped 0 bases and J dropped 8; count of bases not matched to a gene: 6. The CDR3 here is CASSLDLSGAGELFF. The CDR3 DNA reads TGTGCCAGCAGCTTAGATCTAAGCGGGGCTGGGGAGCTGTTTTTT.